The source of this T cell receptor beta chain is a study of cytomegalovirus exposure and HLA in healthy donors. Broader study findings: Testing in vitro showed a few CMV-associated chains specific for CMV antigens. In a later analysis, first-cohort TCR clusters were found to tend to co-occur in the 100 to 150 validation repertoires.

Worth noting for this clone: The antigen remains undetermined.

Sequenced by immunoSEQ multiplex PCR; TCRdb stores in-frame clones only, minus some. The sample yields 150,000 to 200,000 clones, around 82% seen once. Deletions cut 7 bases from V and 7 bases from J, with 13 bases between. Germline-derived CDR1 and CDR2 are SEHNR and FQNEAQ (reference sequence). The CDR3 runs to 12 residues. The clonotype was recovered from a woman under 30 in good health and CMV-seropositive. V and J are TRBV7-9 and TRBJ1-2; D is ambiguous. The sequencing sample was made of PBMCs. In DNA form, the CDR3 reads TGTGCCAGCACCGACGTTTTAGCTGGCTACACCTTC. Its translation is CASTDVLAGYTF.